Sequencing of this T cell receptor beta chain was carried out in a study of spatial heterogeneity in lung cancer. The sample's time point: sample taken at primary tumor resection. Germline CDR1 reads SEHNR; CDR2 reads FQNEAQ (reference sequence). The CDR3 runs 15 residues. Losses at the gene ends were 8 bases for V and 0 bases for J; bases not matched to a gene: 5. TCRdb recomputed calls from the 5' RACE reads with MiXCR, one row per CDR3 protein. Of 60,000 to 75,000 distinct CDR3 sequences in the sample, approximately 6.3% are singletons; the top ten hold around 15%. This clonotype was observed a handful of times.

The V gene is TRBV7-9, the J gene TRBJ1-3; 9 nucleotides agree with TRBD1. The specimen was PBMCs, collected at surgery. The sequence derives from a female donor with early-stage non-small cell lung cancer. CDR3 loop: CASSYRGLSGNTIYF. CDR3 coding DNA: TGTGCCAGCTCTTACAGGGGGCTCTCTGGAAACACCATATATTTT.